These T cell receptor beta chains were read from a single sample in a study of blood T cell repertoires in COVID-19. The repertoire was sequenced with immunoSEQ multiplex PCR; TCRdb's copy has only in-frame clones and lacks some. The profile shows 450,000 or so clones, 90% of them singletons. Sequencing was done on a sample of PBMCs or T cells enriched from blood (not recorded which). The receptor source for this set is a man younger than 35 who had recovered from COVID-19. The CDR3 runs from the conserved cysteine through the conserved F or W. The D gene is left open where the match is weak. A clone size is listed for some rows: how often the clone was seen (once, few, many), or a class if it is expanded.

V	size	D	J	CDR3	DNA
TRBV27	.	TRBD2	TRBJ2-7	CASSLGSSGRTYEQYF	TGTGCCAGCAGTTTAGGCTCTAGCGGGAGGACCTACGAGCAGTACTTC
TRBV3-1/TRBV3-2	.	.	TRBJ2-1	CASSQEGGGHREQFF	TGTGCCAGCAGCCAAGAGGGGGGGGGCCATCGGGAGCAGTTCTTC
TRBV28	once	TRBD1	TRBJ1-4	CASSFGTGLNEKLFF	TGTGCCAGCAGTTTCGGGACAGGCCTTAATGAAAAACTGTTTTTT
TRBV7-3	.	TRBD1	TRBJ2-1	CASSSTGTGVNEQFF	TGTGCCAGCAGCTCCACCGGGACAGGGGTCAATGAGCAGTTCTTC
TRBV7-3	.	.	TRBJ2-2	CASSFGSGGELFF	TGTGCCAGCAGCTTCGGGAGTGGAGGGGAGCTGTTTTTT
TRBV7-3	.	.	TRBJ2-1	CASSLVPAGDYNEQFF	TGTGCCAGCAGCTTAGTGCCTGCCGGGGACTACAATGAGCAGTTCTTC
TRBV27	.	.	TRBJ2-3	CASSPEGRRSDTQYF	TGTGCCAGCAGCCCTGAGGGCCGAAGATCGGATACGCAGTATTTT
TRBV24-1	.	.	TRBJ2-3	CATSDFYSTDTQYF	TGTGCCACCAGTGATTTCTACAGCACAGATACGCAGTATTTT
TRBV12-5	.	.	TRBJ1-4	CASGPGVTNEKLFF	TGTGCTAGTGGCCCAGGTGTAACTAATGAAAAACTGTTTTTT
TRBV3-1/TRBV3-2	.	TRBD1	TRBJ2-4	CASSQSRTGWNIQYF	TGTGCCAGCAGCCAATCGAGGACAGGGTGGAACATTCAGTACTTC